These 12 T cell receptor beta chains share one sample of origin, sequenced in a study of regulatory T cells in long-lasting Graves disease. Arm-PCR of CDR3 regions and iRepertoire HTBI primers were the basis on which TCR beta libraries were built. MiXCR was run by TCRdb on the multiplex PCR reads, yielding one entry per CDR3 protein. The sample has roughly 700,000 distinct CDR3 sequences; 30% are singletons. This sample's time point: persistent/refractory GD, antithyroid drugs over 5 years with positive TRAb. PBMCs were the source of the RNA used for TCR sequencing. This sample comprised peripheral blood mononuclear cells (PBMCs), obtained when the disease was refractory, from a patient treated with antithyroid drugs. All receptors come from a female donor with Graves disease.

This clonotype was detected only once. This chain joins TRBV5-4 and TRBJ1-1; 8 nucleotides match TRBD1. The trim removed 1 base at V and 5 bases at J, leaving 4 bases unmatched. CDR1 is SGHNT, CDR2 YYREEE, per germline (reference sequence). This CDR3 region has 14 residues. As DNA, the CDR3 is TGTGCCAGCAGCTTGATCAGGGGGCAAACTGAAGCTTTCTTT. Protein sequence: CASSLIRGQTEAFF.

In its sample, this clonotype was seen a few times. The V call is TRBV5-1, the J call TRBJ1-1; 8 bases map to TRBD1. V lost 4 bases and J lost 10; bases outside the gene matches: 15. Per the germline V gene, CDR1 is SGHRS and CDR2 is YFSETQ. The CDR3 contains 15 residues. CDR3: CASSTETGAGRRAFF. The CDR3 coding sequence is TGCGCCAGCAGCACAGAGACAGGGGCAGGACGAAGAGCTTTCTTT.

As DNA, the CDR3 is TGCAGTGCTAGGGAAGTATCGGGAGGAACCAAGAAAACCCAGTACTTC. It yields the protein CSAREVSGGTKKTQYF. The chain combines TRBV20-1 with TRBJ2-5; 7 nucleotides match TRBD2. CDR1 is DFQATT, CDR2 SNEGSKA, per germline (reference sequence). V was pared by 3 bases and J by 8 bases, with 18 bases of the junction left unmatched. The CDR3 length is 16 residues.

V usage is TRBV24-1 and J usage is TRBJ2-7; weak D call: TRBD2 (10 bases). The CDR3 is made up of 22 amino acids. Germline-derived CDR1 and CDR2 are KGHDR and SFDVKD. Trimming stripped 6 bases from V and 4 bases from J, with 39 bases between. CDR3 in DNA: TGTGCCACCAGTTATCACCGGGACAGGGAGAGGAGCGAGCGGGAGGGCGATTACGAGCAGTACTTC. Translating it yields CATSYHRDRERSEREGDYEQYF.

The table lists this clonotype with a count of one. V gene TRBV27 combines with J gene TRBJ1-6, with TRBD1 as a possible D gene (5 bases). Germline V lookup: CDR1 MNHEY, CDR2 SMNVEV (reference sequence). The ends were cut back, 6 bases at V and 5 bases at J, with 14 bases in the middle. The CDR3 runs 15 residues. DNA for the CDR3: TGTGCCAGCAGCAGACAATGGGGGAATAATTCACCCCTCCACTTT. Its translation is CASSRQWGNNSPLHF.

This rearrangement joins TRBV12-3 or TRBV12-4 to TRBJ2-7; 11 nucleotides line up with TRBD1. The CDR3 loop spans 16 amino acids. J was trimmed by 3 bases and V by 6 bases; bases with no gene match: 10. CDR3 nucleotide sequence: TGTGCCAGCAGCTCCGGGACAGGGGGTCTTGGCTACGAGCAGTACTTC. Protein sequence: CASSSGTGGLGYEQYF.

The CDR3 sequence: CAIGSTDTQYF. CDR3 DNA sequence: TGTGCCATCGGTAGTACAGATACGCAGTATTTT. The chain couples TRBV10-3 to TRBJ2-3; D gene unclear. This CDR3 has 11 residues. In germline, CDR1 is ENHRY, CDR2 SYGVKD. The V and J ends lost 8 bases and 3 bases respectively, with 6 bases between them.

This clonotype turned up a few times. The chain combines TRBV6-5 with TRBJ1-6; no reliable D call. Per germline, CDR1 MNHEY and CDR2 SVGAGI. The CDR3 contains 12 residues. Trimming removed 2 bases from V and 9 bases from J, with 5 bases in between. The CDR3 sequence: CASSYIGSPLHF. The CDR3 nucleotides are TGTGCCAGCAGTTACATCGGTTCACCCCTCCACTTT.

This rearrangement joins TRBV20-1 to TRBJ1-6, with D uncertain. The germline V gene encodes CDR1 DFQATT and CDR2 SNEGSKA (reference sequence). The CDR3 is 14 residues long. Trimming stripped 0 bases from V and 6 bases from J, with 9 bases between. The CDR3 sequence is CSARDPLLNSPLHF. Here the CDR3 DNA reads TGCAGTGCTAGAGACCCACTGCTTAATTCACCCCTCCACTTT.

V and J are TRBV10-3 and TRBJ1-4, with D unclear. Per germline, CDR1 ENHRY and CDR2 SYGVKD. Trimming removed 2 bases at V and 7 bases at J, with 8 bases between. The CDR3 totals 13 residues. The chain's CDR3 is CAISEDRGEKLFF. Here the CDR3 DNA reads TGTGCCATCAGTGAGGATCGGGGTGAAAAACTGTTTTTT.

This clonotype was observed many times. The chain is built from TRBV6-5 and TRBJ1-4, with 8 positions matching TRBD1. The length of the CDR3 is 16 residues. Per the germline V gene, CDR1 is MNHEY and CDR2 is SVGAGI. J gave up 5 bases and V 0 bases, and 5 bases lay outside the gene matches. The CDR3 region has the DNA TGTGCCAGCAGTTACTCGGGACAGGCGTTAAATGAAAAACTGTTTTTT. Residues: CASSYSGQALNEKLFF.

In DNA, the CDR3 is TGTGCCAGTAGTGGGACAGGGGGCGAGCAGTACTTC. Translated, it gives CASSGTGGEQYF. The chain links TRBV19 to TRBJ2-7, with 11 bases matching TRBD1. Losses at the gene ends were 5 bases for V and 6 bases for J; bases not matched to a gene: 0. Germline loops: CDR1 LNHDA, CDR2 SQIVND (reference sequence). There are 12 residues in the CDR3.